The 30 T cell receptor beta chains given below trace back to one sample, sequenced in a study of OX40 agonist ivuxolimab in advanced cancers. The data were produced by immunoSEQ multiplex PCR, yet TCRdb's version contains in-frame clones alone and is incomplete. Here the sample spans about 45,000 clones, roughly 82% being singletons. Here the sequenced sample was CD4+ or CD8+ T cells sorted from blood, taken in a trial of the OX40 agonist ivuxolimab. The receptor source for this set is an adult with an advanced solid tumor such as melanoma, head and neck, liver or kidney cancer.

CDR3 sequence reads: CASSAGVNEQFF. CDR3 sequence (DNA): TGTGCCAGCAGTGCAGGGGTCAATGAGCAGTTCTTC. This chain connects TRBV5-6 to TRBJ2-1, with TRBD1 as a possible D gene (6 bases). Germline V lookup: CDR1 SGHDT, CDR2 YYEEEE. This CDR3 has 12 amino acids. Between the trimmed V and J ends, which lost 5 bases and 6 bases, there was a span of 9 bases.

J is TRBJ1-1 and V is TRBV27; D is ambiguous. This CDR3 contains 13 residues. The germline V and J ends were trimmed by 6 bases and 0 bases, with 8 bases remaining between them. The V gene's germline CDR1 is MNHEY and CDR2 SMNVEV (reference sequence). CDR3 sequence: CASSPTMNTEAFF. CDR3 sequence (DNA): TGTGCCAGCAGCCCAACAATGAACACTGAAGCTTTCTTT.

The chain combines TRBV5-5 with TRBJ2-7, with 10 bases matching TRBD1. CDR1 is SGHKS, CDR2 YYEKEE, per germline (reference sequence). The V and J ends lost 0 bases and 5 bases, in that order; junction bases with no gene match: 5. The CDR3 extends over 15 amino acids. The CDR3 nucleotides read TGTGCCAGCAGCTTGGGGGGGACAGGGGCGAACGAGCAGTACTTC. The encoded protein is CASSLGGTGANEQYF.

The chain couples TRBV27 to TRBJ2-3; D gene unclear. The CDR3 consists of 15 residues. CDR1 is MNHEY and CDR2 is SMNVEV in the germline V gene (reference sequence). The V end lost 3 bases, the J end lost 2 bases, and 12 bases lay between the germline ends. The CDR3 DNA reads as TGTGCCAGCAGTTTGGTACTCGACTTCACAGATACGCAGTATTTT. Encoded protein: CASSLVLDFTDTQYF.

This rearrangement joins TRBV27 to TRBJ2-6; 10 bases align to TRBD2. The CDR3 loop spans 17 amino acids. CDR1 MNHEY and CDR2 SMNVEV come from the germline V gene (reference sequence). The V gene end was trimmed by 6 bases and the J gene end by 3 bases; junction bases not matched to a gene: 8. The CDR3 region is CASRVLAGVSGANVLTF. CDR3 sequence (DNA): TGTGCCAGCAGGGTGCTAGCGGGAGTGAGTGGGGCCAACGTCCTGACTTTC.

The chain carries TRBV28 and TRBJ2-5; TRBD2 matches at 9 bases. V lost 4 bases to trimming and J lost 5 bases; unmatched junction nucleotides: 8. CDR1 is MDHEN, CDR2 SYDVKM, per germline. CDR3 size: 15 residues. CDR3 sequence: CASSYHLAGSETQYF. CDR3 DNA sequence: TGTGCCAGCAGTTACCATCTAGCGGGGTCTGAGACCCAGTACTTC.

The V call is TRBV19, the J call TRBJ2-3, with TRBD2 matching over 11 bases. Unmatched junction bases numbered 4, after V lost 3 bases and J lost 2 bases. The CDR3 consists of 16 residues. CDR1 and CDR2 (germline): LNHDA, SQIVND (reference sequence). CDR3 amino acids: CASSMGLAAYTDTQYF. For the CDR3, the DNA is TGTGCCAGTAGTATGGGACTAGCGGCCTACACAGATACGCAGTATTTT. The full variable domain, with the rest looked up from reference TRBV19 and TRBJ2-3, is DGGITQSPKYLFRKEGQNVTLSCEQNLNHDAMYWYRQDPGQGLRLIYYSQIVNDFQKGDIAEGYSVSREKKESFPLTVTSAQKNPTAFYLCASSMGLAAYTDTQYFGPGTRLTVL.

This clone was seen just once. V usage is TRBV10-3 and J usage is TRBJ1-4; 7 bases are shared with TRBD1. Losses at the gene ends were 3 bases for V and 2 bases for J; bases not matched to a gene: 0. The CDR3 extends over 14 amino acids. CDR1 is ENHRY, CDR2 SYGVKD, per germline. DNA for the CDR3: TGTGCCATCAGTGAAGGGGGCACTAATGAAAAACTGTTTTTT. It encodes CAISEGGTNEKLFF.

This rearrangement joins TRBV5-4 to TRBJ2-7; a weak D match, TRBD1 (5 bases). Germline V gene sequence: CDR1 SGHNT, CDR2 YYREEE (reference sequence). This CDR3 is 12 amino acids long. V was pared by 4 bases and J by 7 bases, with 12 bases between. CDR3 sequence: CASSPDSGEQYF. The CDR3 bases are TGTGCCAGCAGCCCGGATTCAGGGGAGCAGTACTTC.

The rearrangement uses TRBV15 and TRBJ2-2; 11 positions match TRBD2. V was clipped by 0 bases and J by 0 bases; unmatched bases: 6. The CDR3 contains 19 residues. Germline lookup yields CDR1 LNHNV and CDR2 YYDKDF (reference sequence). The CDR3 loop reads CATSRDGASGGPNTGELFF. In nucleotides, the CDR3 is TGTGCCACCAGCAGAGATGGGGCTAGCGGGGGGCCGAACACCGGGGAGCTGTTTTTT.

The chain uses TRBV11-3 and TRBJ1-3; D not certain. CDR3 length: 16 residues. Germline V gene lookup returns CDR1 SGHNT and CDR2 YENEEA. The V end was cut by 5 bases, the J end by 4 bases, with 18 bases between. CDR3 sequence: CASSHPTTRRGNTIYF. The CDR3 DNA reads TGTGCCAGCAGCCACCCGACGACTAGACGGGGAAACACCATATATTTT. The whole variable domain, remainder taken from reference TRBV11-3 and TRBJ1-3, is EAGVVQSPRYKIIEKKQPVAFWCNPISGHNTLYWYLQNLGQGPELLIRYENEEAVDDSQLPKDRFSAERLKGVDSTLKIQPAELGDSAVYLCASSHPTTRRGNTIYFGEGSWLTVV.

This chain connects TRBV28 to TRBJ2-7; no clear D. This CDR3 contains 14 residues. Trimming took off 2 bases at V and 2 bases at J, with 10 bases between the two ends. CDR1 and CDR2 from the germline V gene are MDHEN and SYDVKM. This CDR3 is CASSLRVSPYEQYF. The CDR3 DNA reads TGTGCCAGCAGTTTACGGGTTTCGCCCTACGAGCAGTACTTC.

In DNA form, the CDR3 reads TGTGCCAGCACCCCAGTGCGACTAGGACTCATGAACACTGAAGCTTTCTTT. It specifies CASTPVRLGLMNTEAFF. The chain recombines TRBV7-9 with TRBJ1-1; D not resolved. V lost 7 bases to trimming and J lost 0 bases, with 21 bases between them. CDR3 length: 17 amino acids. Germline V gene sequence: CDR1 SEHNR, CDR2 FQNEAQ (reference sequence).

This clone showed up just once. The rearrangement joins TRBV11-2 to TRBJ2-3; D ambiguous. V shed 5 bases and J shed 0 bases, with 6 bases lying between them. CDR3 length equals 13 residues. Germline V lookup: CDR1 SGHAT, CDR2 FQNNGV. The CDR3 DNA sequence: TGTGCCAGCAGCCCGGCGAGCACAGATACGCAGTATTTT. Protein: CASSPASTDTQYF.

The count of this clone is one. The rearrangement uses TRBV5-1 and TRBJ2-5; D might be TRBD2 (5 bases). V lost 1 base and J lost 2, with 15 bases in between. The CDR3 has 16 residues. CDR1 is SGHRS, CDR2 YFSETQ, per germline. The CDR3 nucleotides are TGCGCCAGCAGCTTGTATGGTCCGCTAGCACAAGAGACCCAGTACTTC. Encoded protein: CASSLYGPLAQETQYF.

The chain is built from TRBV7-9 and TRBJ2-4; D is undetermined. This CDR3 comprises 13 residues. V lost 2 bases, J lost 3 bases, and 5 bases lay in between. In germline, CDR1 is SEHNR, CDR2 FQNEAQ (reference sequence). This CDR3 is CASSLLVKNIQYF. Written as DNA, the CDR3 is TGTGCCAGCAGCTTATTGGTCAAAAACATTCAGTACTTC.

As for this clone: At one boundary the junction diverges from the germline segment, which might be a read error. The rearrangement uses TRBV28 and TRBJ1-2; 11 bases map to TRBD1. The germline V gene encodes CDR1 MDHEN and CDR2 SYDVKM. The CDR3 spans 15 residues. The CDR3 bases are TGTGCCACCAGTGTCCGGGACAGGGGGTATAATGGCTACACCTTC. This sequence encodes CATSVRDRGYNGYTF.

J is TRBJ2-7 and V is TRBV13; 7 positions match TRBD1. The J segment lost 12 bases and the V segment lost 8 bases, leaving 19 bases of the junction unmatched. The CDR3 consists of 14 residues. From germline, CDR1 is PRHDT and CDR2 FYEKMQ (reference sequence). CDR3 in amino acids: CASSLGGQRFSLYF. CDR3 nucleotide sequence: TGTGCCAGCTCCCTAGGGGGACAGCGGTTCTCGCTGTACTTC.

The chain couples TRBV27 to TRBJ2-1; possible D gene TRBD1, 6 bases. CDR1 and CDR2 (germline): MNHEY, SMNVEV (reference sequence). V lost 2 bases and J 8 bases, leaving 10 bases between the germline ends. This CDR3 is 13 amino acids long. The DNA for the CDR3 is TGTGCCAGCAGTTTAAGGGGGTGGCATGAGCAGTTCTTC. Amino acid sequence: CASSLRGWHEQFF.

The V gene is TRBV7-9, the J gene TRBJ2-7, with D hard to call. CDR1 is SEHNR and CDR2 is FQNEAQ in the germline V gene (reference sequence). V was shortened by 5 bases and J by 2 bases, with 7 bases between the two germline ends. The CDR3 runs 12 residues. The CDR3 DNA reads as TGTGCCAGCAGCCCAGGAACCTACGAGCAGTACTTC. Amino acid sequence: CASSPGTYEQYF.

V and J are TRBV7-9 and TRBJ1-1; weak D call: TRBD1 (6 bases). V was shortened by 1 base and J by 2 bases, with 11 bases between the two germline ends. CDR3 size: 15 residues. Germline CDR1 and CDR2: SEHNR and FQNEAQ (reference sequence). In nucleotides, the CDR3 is TGTGCCAGCAGCTTAGAAGCGGGGGCTAACACTGAAGCTTTCTTT. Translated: CASSLEAGANTEAFF.

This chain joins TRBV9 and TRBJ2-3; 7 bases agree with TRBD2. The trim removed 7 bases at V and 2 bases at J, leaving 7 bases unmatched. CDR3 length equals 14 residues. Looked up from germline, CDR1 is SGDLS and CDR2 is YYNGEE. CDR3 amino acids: CASGEGSTTDTQYF. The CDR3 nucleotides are TGTGCCAGCGGGGAGGGCAGCACCACAGATACGCAGTATTTT. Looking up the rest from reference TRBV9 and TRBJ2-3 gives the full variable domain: DSGVTQTPKHLITATGQRVTLRCSPRSGDLSVYWYQQSLDQGLQFLIQYYNGEERAKGNILERFSAQQFPDLHSELNLSSLELGDSALYFCASGEGSTTDTQYFGPGTRLTVL.

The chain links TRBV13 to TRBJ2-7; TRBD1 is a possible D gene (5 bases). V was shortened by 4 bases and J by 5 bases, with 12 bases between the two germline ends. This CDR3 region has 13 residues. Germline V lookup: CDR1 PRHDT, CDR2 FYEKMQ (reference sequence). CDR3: CASSWQGGHEQYF. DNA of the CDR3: TGTGCCAGCAGCTGGCAGGGCGGCCACGAGCAGTACTTC. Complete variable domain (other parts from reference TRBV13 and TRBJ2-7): AAGVIQSPRHLIKEKRETATLKCYPIPRHDTVYWYQQGPGQDPQFLISFYEKMQSDKGSIPDRFSAQQFSDYHSELNMSSLELGDSALYFCASSWQGGHEQYFGPGTRLTVT.

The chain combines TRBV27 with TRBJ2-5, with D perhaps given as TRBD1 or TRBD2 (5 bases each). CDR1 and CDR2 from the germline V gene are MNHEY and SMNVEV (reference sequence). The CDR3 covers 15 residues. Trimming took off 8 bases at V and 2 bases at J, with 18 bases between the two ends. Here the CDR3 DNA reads TGTGCCAGCGCCCCCCTGGGGCTAGCTCAAGAGACCCAGTACTTC. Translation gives CASAPLGLAQETQYF.

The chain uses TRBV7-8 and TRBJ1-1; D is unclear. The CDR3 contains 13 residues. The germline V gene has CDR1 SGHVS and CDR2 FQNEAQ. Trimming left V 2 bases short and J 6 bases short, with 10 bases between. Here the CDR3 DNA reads TGTGCCAGCAGCTTAAGGGAAAACGCTGAAGCTTTCTTT. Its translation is CASSLRENAEAFF. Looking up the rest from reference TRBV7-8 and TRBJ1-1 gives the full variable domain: GAGVSQSPRYKVAKRGQDVALRCDPISGHVSLFWYQQALGQGPEFLTYFQNEAQLDKSGLPSDRFFAERPEGSVSTLKIQRTQQEDSAVYLCASSLRENAEAFFGQGTRLTVV.

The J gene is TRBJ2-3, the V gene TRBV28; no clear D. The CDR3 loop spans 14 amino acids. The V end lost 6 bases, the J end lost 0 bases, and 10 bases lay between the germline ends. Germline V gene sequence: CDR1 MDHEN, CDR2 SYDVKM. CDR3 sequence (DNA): TGTGCCAGCAGCCTTACCGGTAGCACAGATACGCAGTATTTT. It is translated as CASSLTGSTDTQYF. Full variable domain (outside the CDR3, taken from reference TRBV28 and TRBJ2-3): DVKVTQSSRYLVKRTGEKVFLECVQDMDHENMFWYRQDPGLGLRLIYFSYDVKMKEKGDIPEGYSVSREKKERFSLILESASTNQTSMYLCASSLTGSTDTQYFGPGTRLTVL.

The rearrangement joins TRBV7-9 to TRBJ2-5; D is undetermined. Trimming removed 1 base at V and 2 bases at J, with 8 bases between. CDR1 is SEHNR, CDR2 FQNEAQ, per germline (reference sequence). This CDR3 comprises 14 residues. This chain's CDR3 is CASSLVQMQETQYF. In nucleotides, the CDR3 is TGTGCCAGCAGCTTAGTCCAGATGCAAGAGACCCAGTACTTC. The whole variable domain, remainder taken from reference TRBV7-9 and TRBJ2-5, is DTGVSQNPRHKITKRGQNVTFRCDPISEHNRLYWYRQTLGQGPEFLTYFQNEAQLEKSRLLSDRFSAERPKGSFSTLEIQRTEQGDSAMYLCASSLVQMQETQYFGPGTRLLVL.

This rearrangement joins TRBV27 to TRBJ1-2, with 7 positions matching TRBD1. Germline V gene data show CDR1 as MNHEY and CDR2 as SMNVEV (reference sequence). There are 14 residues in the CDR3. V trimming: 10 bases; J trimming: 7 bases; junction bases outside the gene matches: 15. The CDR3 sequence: CAKGNRGGEGGYTF. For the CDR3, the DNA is TGTGCCAAAGGTAACAGAGGGGGCGAGGGTGGCTACACCTTC.

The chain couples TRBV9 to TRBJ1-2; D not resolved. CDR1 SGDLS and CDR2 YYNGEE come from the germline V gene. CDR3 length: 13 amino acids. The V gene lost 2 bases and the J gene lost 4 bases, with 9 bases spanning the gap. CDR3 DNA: TGTGCCAGCAGCGTCCGAATTGGCTATGGCTACACCTTC. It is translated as CASSVRIGYGYTF.

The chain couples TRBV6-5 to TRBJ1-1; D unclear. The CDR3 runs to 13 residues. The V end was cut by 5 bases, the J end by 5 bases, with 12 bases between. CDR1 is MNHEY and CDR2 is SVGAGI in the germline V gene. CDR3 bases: TGTGCCAGCAGTACTGTTCTTGTGACTGAAGCTTTCTTT. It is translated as CASSTVLVTEAFF.